A single sample gave rise to the 21 T cell receptor beta chains below, sequenced in a study of identical twins. TCRdb called the 5' RACE reads again in MiXCR, with one record for every CDR3 protein. The sample yields 600,000 to 850,000 distinct CDR3 sequences, roughly 20% seen once. The same data also contributed to another study, on T cells expressing NK-cell markers.

Sequences were obtained from PBMCs. The source is a woman aged 18-29 years in good health.

This clonotype was seen at least ten times. The V call is TRBV6-1, the J call TRBJ2-1, with 12 bases aligning to TRBD2. The CDR3 is 15 amino acids. CDR1 is MNHNS and CDR2 is SASEGT in the germline V gene. V trimming: 6 bases; J trimming: 2 bases; junction bases outside the gene matches: 2. The CDR3 region is CASSRLAGAYNEQFF. The CDR3, as DNA: TGTGCCAGCAGCAGACTAGCGGGGGCCTACAATGAGCAGTTCTTC.

A few counts support this clonotype. The chain employs TRBV15 and TRBJ1-1; D unresolved. Germline V lookup: CDR1 LNHNV, CDR2 YYDKDF (reference sequence). V was trimmed by 3 bases and J by 8 bases, leaving 7 bases between them. The CDR3 covers 11 residues. CDR3 in DNA: TGTGCCACCAGCAGGGACGGAGAAGCTTTCTTT. Translating it yields CATSRDGEAFF.

This rearrangement joins TRBV28 to TRBJ2-7; 12 positions agree with TRBD1. In germline, CDR1 is MDHEN, CDR2 SYDVKM. This CDR3 spans 14 amino acids. The CDR3 reads CAASGTGGLNEQYF. In nucleotides, the CDR3 is TGTGCGGCAAGTGGGACAGGGGGCTTGAACGAGCAGTACTTC. Looking up the rest from reference TRBV28 and TRBJ2-7 gives the full variable domain: DVKVTQSSRYLVKRTGEKVFLECVQDMDHENMFWYRQDPGLGLRLIYFSYDVKMKEKGDIPEGYSVSREKKERFSLILESASTNQTSMYLCAASGTGGLNEQYFGPGTRLTVT.

The CDR3: CAISESQYQPQHF. CDR3 coding DNA: TGTGCCATCAGTGAGTCACAGTACCAGCCCCAGCATTTT. The chain carries TRBV10-3 and TRBJ1-5; no reliable D call. The germline V gene encodes CDR1 ENHRY and CDR2 SYGVKD. This CDR3 has 13 residues. Between the trimmed V and J ends, which lost 0 bases and 7 bases, there was a span of 7 bases.

The chain uses TRBV7-2 and TRBJ1-1; 7 nucleotides align to TRBD1. The V and J ends lost 5 bases and 5 bases, in that order; junction bases with no gene match: 8. The CDR3 length is 14 residues. Germline CDR1 reads SGHTA; CDR2 reads FQGNSA. The CDR3 DNA is TGTGCCAGCAGCATGACAGGGTTAGTAACTGAAGCTTTCTTT. Translating gives CASSMTGLVTEAFF.

The chain recombines TRBV5-1 with TRBJ1-5; D unresolved. V was clipped by 1 base and J by 4 bases, with 9 bases between them. Germline V gives CDR1 SGHRS, CDR2 YFSETQ. This CDR3 is 14 amino acids long. The CDR3 reads CASSLQSGNQPQHF. The DNA of the CDR3 is TGCGCCAGCAGCTTGCAGTCGGGGAATCAGCCCCAGCATTTT.

The chain combines TRBV20-1 with TRBJ2-7, with 9 bases fitting TRBD2. V lost 0 bases and J lost 4; bases outside the gene matches: 4. This CDR3 contains 14 residues. Per germline, CDR1 DFQATT and CDR2 SNEGSKA (reference sequence). This CDR3 reads CSARDLSGSYEQYF. Written as DNA, the CDR3 is TGCAGTGCTAGAGATCTTAGCGGGAGTTACGAGCAGTACTTC.

In this sample, this clonotype turned up a few times. This chain connects TRBV6-2 or TRBV6-3 to TRBJ1-5; D unclear. Germline CDR1 reads MNHEY; CDR2 reads SVGEGT. Deletions cut 5 bases from V and 3 bases from J, with 5 bases between. The CDR3 is 12 residues long. CDR3 in DNA: TGTGCCAGCAGTCCCTTCAATCAGCCCCAGCATTTT. It is translated as CASSPFNQPQHF.

V and J are TRBV20-1 and TRBJ1-4; a weak D match, TRBD1 (5 bases). Germline CDR1 reads DFQATT; CDR2 reads SNEGSKA (reference sequence). This CDR3 has 14 residues. V was clipped by 2 bases and J by 8 bases, with 15 bases between them. The CDR3 DNA is TGCAGTGCTAGAAGAGGGGCGCAGGGAGAAAAACTGTTTTTT. Translation gives CSARRGAQGEKLFF.

Only a few counts were recorded for this clonotype. The chain uses TRBV5-1 and TRBJ2-7, with a weak D call TRBD2 (5 bases). V gave up 1 base and J gave up 2 bases, with 13 bases separating them. The CDR3 has 15 amino acids. The germline gives CDR1 SGHRS, CDR2 YFSETQ. CDR3 protein: CASSLLGGRAYEQYF. CDR3 DNA sequence: TGCGCCAGCAGCTTGTTAGGAGGAAGAGCCTACGAGCAGTACTTC.

The chain carries TRBV9 and TRBJ2-5, with D uncertain. Germline lookup yields CDR1 SGDLS and CDR2 YYNGEE. The CDR3 is 13 amino acids. V was cut by 2 bases and J by 2 bases, with 7 bases left in between. The CDR3 is CASSVANQETQYF. The CDR3 nucleotides are TGTGCCAGCAGCGTCGCGAATCAAGAGACCCAGTACTTC.

The rearrangement links TRBV5-1 to TRBJ2-1, with TRBD2 identical over 12 bases. There are 17 residues in the CDR3. From germline, CDR1 is SGHRS and CDR2 YFSETQ. V lost 7 bases to trimming and J lost 3 bases; unmatched junction nucleotides: 11. The CDR3 protein is CASGSGLAGINYNEQFF. The CDR3 DNA sequence: TGCGCCAGCGGCTCTGGACTAGCGGGGATAAACTACAATGAGCAGTTCTTC.

This clonotype was seen a few times. The chain links TRBV4-1 to TRBJ2-1; TRBD2 might be the D (5 bases). CDR1 MGHRA and CDR2 YSYEKL come from the germline V gene. There are 16 residues in the CDR3. V dropped 5 bases and J dropped 2 bases, with 16 bases sitting between them. The DNA for the CDR3 is TGCGCCAGCAGCTCACCAAAAAGCGGCCCCTACAATGAGCAGTTCTTC. Encoded protein: CASSSPKSGPYNEQFF.

This clonotype was counted only a few times. DNA for the CDR3: TGTGCCACCAGCAGGATCGATACTAACTATGGCTACACCTTC. Residues: CATSRIDTNYGYTF. This rearrangement joins TRBV15 to TRBJ1-2; no clear D gene. Deletions cut 3 bases from V and 0 bases from J, with 8 bases between. Germline-derived CDR1 and CDR2 are LNHNV and YYDKDF (reference sequence). CDR3 length equals 14 residues.

This clonotype has a handful of counts. Just one base apart from a much larger clone, this may be a read error. The genes are TRBV11-2 and TRBJ2-2; TRBD1 matches at 7 bases. Looked up from germline, CDR1 is SGHAT and CDR2 is FQNNGV. CDR3 size: 13 residues. The CDR3 DNA is TGTGCCGGCAGGACAGGGAACACCGGGGAGCTGTTTTTT. Amino acid sequence: CAGRTGNTGELFF.

The rearrangement uses TRBV6-1 and TRBJ2-2, with 7 bases matching TRBD1. The CDR3 has 15 amino acids. Germline V gene sequence: CDR1 MNHNS, CDR2 SASEGT. V gave up 6 bases and J gave up 0 bases; unmatched junction bases: 4. In DNA, the CDR3 is TGTGCCAGCAGACCGGGACAGTCGAACACCGGGGAGCTGTTTTTT. Its protein product is CASRPGQSNTGELFF.

In this sample, this clonotype turned up a few times. The chain has TRBV6-5 and TRBJ2-1, with D possibly being TRBD2 (5 bases). V lost 2 bases and J 8 bases, leaving 13 bases between the germline ends. Germline CDR1 reads MNHEY; CDR2 reads SVGAGI. This CDR3 is 14 amino acids long. The chain's CDR3 is CASSYLEGSDEQFF. The CDR3, as DNA: TGTGCCAGCAGTTACCTGGAAGGGAGCGATGAGCAGTTCTTC.

The table lists this clonotype with a count of one. This rearrangement joins TRBV4-1 to TRBJ1-1, with D unresolved. Trimming took 0 bases from V and 4 from J, leaving 12 bases between them. From germline, CDR1 is MGHRA and CDR2 YSYEKL. The CDR3 has 15 residues. The CDR3 bases are TGCGCCAGCAGCCAAGAGCGAGGAGGCGGCACTGAAGCTTTCTTT. Translating it yields CASSQERGGGTEAFF.

The V call is TRBV20-1, the J call TRBJ2-2; D is ambiguous. V was shortened by 6 bases and J by 2 bases, with 10 bases between the two germline ends. The CDR3 is made up of 13 amino acids. Germline CDR1 and CDR2: DFQATT and SNEGSKA (reference sequence). The CDR3 region is CSAGEVNTGELFF. CDR3 nucleotides: TGCAGTGCCGGAGAGGTCAACACCGGGGAGCTGTTTTTT.

The rearrangement links TRBV29-1 to TRBJ2-1; D is uncertain. The CDR3 runs to 12 residues. Trimming shortened V by 5 bases and J by 5 bases, and 10 bases separated the two germline ends. The germline V gene encodes CDR1 SQVTM and CDR2 ANQGSEA. The CDR3 coding sequence is TGCAGCGTTTGCCCGGACCACAATGAGCAGTTCTTC. Residues: CSVCPDHNEQFF.

This clonotype was seen only a few times. The chain links TRBV7-9 to TRBJ1-5; tentative D call: TRBD1 (6 bases). V was clipped by 3 bases and J by 3 bases, with 12 bases between them. This CDR3 spans 15 amino acids. Germline values: CDR1 SEHNR, CDR2 FQNEAQ (reference sequence). The chain's CDR3 is CASSFQGGNNQPQHF. DNA of the CDR3: TGTGCCAGCAGCTTCCAAGGGGGAAACAATCAGCCCCAGCATTTT.